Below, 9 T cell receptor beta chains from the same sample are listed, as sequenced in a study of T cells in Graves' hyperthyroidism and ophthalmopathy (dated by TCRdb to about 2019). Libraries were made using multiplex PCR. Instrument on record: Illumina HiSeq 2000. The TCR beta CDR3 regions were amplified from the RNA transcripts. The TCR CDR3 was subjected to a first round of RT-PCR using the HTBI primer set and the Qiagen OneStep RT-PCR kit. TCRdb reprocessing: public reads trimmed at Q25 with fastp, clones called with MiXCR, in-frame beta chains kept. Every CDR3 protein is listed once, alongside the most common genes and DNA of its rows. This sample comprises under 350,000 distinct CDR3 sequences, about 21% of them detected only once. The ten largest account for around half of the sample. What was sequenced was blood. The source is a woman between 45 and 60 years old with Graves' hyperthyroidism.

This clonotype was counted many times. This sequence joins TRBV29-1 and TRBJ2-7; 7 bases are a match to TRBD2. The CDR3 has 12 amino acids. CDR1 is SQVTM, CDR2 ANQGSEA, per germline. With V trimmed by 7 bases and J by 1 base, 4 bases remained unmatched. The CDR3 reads CSAYGGSYEQYF. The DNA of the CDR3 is TGCAGCGCCTACGGGGGGTCCTACGAGCAGTACTTC.

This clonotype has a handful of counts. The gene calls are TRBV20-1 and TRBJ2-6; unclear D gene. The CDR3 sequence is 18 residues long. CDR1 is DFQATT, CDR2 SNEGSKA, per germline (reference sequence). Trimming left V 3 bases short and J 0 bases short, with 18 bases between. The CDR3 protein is CSASEARRLRSGANVLTF. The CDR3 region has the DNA TGCAGTGCTAGTGAGGCCAGGCGACTTCGCTCTGGGGCCAACGTCCTGACTTTC.

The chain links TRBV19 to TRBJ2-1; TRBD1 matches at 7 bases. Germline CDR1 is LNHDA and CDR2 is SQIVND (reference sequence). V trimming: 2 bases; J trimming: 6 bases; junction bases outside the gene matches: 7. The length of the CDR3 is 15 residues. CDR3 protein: CASSIRTGFVNEQFF. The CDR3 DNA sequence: TGTGCCAGTAGTATACGGACAGGCTTCGTCAATGAGCAGTTCTTC.

CDR3 sequence: CASSLYFGEDNEQYF. CDR3 in DNA: TGTGCCAGCAGTCTCTACTTTGGGGAGGACAATGAGCAGTACTTC. The V gene is TRBV12-3 or TRBV12-4, the J gene TRBJ2-1; the D gene is possibly TRBD2 (6 bases). TRBJ2-7 explains the end of the DNA better; the J call may be wrong. The CDR3 runs to 15 residues.

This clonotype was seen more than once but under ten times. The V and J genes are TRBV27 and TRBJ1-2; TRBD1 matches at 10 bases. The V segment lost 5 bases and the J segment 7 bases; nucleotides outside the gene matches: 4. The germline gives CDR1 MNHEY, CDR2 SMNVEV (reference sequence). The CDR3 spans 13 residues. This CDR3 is CASSHRTGGGYTF. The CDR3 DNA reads TGTGCCAGCAGTCACAGGACAGGGGGTGGCTACACCTTC.

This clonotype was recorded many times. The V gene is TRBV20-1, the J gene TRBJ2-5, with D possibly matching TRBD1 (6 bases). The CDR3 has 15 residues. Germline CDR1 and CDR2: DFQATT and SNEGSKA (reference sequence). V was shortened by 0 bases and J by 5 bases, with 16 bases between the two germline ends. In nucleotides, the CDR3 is TGCAGTGCTAGAGACGGACAGAAATTGGGTGAGACCCAGTACTTC. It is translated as CSARDGQKLGETQYF.

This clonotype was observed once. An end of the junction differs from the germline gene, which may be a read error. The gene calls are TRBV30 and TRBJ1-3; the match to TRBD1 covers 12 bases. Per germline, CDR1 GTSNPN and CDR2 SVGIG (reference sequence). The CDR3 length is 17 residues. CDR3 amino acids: CACSAAGTGGFGNTIYF. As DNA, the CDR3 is TGTGCCTGTAGTGCAGCCGGGACAGGGGGCTTTGGAAACACCATATATTTT.

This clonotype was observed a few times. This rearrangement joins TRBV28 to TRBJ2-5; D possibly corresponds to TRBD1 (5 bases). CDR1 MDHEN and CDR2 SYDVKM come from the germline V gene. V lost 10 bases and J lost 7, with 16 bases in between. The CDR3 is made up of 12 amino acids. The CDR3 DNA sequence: TGTGCCACTCAACAGGTTAGGGGGACCCAGTACTTC. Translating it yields CATQQVRGTQYF.

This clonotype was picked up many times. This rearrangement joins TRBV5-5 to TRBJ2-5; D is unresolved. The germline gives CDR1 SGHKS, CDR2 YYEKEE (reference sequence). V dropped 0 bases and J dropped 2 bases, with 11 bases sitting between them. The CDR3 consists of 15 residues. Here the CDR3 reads CASSLGQVEQETQYF. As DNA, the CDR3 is TGTGCCAGCAGCTTGGGCCAGGTGGAGCAAGAGACCCAGTACTTC.